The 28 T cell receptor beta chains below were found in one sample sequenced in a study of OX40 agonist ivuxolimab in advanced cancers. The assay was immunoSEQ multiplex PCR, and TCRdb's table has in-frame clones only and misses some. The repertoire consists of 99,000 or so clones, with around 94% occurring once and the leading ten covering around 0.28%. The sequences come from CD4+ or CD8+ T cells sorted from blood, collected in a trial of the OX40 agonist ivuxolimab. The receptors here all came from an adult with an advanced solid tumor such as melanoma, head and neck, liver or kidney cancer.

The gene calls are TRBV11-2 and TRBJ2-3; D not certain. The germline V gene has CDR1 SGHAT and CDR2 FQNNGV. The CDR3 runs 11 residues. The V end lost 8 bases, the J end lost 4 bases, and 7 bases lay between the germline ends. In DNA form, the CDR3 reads TGTGCCAGCTCCCGGGCAGATACGCAGTATTTT. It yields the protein CASSRADTQYF.

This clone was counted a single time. CDR3 region: CASRRQGGSETQYF. In DNA form, the CDR3 reads TGTGCCAGCAGAAGACAGGGGGGGTCAGAGACCCAGTACTTC. The chain uses TRBV6-1 and TRBJ2-5; 9 nucleotides match TRBD1. V shed 6 bases, J shed 4 bases, and the junction held 6 bases outside the gene matches. The CDR3 length is 14 residues. The germline V gene has CDR1 MNHNS and CDR2 SASEGT.

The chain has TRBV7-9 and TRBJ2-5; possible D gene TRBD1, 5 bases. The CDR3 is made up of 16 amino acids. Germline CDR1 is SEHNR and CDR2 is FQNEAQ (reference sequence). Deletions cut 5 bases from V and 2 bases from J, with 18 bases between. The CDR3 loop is CASSLATRVGQETQYF. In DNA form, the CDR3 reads TGTGCCAGCAGCCTCGCCACCAGGGTCGGGCAAGAGACCCAGTACTTC.

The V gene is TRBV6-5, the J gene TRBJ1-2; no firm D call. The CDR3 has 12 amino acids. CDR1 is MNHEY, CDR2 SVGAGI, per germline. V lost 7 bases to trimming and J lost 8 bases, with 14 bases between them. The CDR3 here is CASNGSGRGYTF. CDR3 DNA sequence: TGTGCCAGCAACGGTTCCGGTCGGGGCTACACCTTC.

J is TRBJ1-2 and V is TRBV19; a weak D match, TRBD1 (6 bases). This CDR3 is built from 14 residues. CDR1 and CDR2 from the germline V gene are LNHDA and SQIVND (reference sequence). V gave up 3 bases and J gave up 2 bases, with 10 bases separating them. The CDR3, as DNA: TGTGCCAGTAGTATTACAGGGCTGAACTATGGCTACACCTTC. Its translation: CASSITGLNYGYTF.

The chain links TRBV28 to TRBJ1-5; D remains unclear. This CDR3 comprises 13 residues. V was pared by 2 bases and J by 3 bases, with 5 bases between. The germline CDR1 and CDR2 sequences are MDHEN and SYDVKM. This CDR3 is CASSLQYNQPQHF. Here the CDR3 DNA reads TGTGCCAGCAGTTTACAGTACAATCAGCCCCAGCATTTT.

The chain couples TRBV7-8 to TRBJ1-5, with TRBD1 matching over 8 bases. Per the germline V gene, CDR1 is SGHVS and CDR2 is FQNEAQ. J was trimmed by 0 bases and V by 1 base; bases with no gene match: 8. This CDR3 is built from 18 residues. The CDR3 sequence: CASSLGRDRLYSNQPQHF. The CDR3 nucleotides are TGTGCCAGCAGCTTAGGGCGGGACAGGCTATATAGCAATCAGCCCCAGCATTTT.

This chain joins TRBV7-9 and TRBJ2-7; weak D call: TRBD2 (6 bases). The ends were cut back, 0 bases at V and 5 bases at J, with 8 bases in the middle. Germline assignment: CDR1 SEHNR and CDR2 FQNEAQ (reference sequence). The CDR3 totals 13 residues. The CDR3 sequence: CASSLAWGDEQYV. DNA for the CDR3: TGTGCCAGCAGCTTAGCGTGGGGGGACGAGCAGTACGTC.

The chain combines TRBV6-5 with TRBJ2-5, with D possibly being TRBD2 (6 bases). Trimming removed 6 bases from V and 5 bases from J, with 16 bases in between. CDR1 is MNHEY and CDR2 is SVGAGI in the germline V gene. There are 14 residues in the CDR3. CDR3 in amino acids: CASSPGRGEETQYF. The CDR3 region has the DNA TGTGCCAGCAGCCCCGGGCGGGGTGAGGAGACCCAGTACTTC.

CDR3 sequence reads: CATSRVLSRTGGRTDTQYF. CDR3 in DNA: TGTGCCACCAGCAGAGTGTTATCGAGGACAGGGGGCAGGACAGATACGCAGTATTTT. The chain is built from TRBV15 and TRBJ2-3; 11 nucleotides agree with TRBD1. Per germline, CDR1 LNHNV and CDR2 YYDKDF (reference sequence). After removal of 1 base from V and 3 bases from J, the junction contained 12 bases not matched to a gene. This CDR3 has 19 amino acids.

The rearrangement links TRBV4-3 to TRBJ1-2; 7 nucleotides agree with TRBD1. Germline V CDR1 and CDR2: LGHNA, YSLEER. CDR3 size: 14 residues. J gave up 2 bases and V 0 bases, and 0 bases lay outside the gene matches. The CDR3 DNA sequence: TGCGCCAGCAGCCAAGAGACAGGGAACTATGGCTACACCTTC. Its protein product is CASSQETGNYGYTF.

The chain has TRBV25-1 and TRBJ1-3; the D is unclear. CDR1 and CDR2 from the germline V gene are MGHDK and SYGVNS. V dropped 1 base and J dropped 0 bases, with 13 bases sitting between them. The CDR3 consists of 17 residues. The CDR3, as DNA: TGTGCCAGCAGTGAATTTGACGGCCTCAACTCTGGAAACACCATATATTTT. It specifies CASSEFDGLNSGNTIYF.

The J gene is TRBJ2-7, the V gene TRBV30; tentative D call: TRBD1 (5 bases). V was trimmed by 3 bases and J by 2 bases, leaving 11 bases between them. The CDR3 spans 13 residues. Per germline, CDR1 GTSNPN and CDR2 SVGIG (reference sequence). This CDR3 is CAWRTTATYEQYF. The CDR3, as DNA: TGTGCCTGGAGGACGACAGCAACCTACGAGCAGTACTTC.

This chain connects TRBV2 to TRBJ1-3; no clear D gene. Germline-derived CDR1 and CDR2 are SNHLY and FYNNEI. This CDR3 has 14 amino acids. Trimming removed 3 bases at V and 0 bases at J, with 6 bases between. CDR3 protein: CASSDGSSGNTIYF. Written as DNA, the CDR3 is TGTGCCAGCAGTGACGGAAGCTCTGGAAACACCATATATTTT.

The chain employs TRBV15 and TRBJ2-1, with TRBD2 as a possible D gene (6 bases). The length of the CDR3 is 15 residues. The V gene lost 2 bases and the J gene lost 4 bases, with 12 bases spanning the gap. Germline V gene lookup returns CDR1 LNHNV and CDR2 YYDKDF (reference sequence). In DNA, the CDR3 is TGTGCCACCAGCAGATCTGCGGGAAATTACAATGAGCAGTTCTTC. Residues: CATSRSAGNYNEQFF.

CDR3 sequence: CASLRDRLNQPQHF. The CDR3 DNA reads as TGTGCCAGCCTCCGGGACAGACTCAATCAGCCCCAGCATTTT. This rearrangement joins TRBV6-1 to TRBJ1-5, with 7 positions matching TRBD1. The V gene end was trimmed by 8 bases and the J gene end by 3 bases; junction bases not matched to a gene: 7. In germline, CDR1 is MNHNS, CDR2 SASEGT. The CDR3 spans 14 residues.

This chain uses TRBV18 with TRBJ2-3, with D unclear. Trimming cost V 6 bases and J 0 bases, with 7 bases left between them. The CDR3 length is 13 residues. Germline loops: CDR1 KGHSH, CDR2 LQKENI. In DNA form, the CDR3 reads TGTGCCAGCTCTACTACTAGCACAGATACGCAGTATTTT. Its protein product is CASSTTSTDTQYF. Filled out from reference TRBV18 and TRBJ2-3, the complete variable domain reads NAGVMQNPRHLVRRRGQEARLRCSPMKGHSHVYWYRQLPEEGLKFMVYLQKENIIDESGMPKERFSAEFPKEGPSILRIQQVVRGDSAAYFCASSTTSTDTQYFGPGTRLTVL.

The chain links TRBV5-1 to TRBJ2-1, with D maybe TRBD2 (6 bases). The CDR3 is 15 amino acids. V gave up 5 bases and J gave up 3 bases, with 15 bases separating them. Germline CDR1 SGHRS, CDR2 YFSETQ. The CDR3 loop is CASRKEGFSYNEQFF. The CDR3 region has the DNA TGCGCCAGCAGGAAGGAGGGGTTCAGCTACAATGAGCAGTTCTTC.

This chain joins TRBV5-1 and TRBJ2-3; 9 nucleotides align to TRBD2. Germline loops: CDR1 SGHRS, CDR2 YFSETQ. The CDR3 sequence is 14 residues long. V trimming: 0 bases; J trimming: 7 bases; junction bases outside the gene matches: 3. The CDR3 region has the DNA TGCGCCAGCAGCTTGGTAGCGGGGGCCTATACGCAGTATTTT. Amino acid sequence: CASSLVAGAYTQYF.

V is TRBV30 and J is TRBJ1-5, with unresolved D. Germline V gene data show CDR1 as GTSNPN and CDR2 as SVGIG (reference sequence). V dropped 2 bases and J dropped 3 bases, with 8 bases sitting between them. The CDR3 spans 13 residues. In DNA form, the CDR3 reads TGTGCCTGGAGTTGGGAGTTCAATCAGCCCCAGCATTTT. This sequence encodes CAWSWEFNQPQHF. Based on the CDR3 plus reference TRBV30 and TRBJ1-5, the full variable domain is SQTIHQWPATLVQPVGSPLSLECTVEGTSNPNLYWYRQAAGRGLQLLFYSVGIGQISSEVPQNLSASRPQDRQFILSSKKLLLSDSGFYLCAWSWEFNQPQHFGDGTRLSIL.

The CDR3 protein is CANRGHEQYF. The DNA of the CDR3 is TGTGCCAACAGGGGGCACGAGCAGTACTTC. V gene TRBV21-1 combines with J gene TRBJ2-7; TRBD1, as called in the table, went unchecked against the DNA. TRBV21-1 is labeled a pseudogene. CDR3 length: 10 amino acids.

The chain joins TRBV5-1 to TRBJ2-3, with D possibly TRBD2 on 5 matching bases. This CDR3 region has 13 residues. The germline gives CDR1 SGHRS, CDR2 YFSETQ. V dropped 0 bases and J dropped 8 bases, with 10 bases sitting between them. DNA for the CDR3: TGCGCCAGCAGCTTGGCCGGGGTCGGTACGCAGTATTTT. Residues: CASSLAGVGTQYF.

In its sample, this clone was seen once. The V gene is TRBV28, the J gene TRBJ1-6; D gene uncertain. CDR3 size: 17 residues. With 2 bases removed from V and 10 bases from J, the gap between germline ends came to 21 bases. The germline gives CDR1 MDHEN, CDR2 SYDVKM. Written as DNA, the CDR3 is TGTGCCAGCAGTTTACTCGGTCCGGGGTTGATAGAATCACCCCTCCACTTT. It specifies CASSLLGPGLIESPLHF.

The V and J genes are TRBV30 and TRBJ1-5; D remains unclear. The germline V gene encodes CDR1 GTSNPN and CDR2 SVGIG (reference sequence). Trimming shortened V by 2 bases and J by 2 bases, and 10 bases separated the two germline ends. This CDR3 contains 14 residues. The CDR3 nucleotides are TGTGCCTGGAGTCCTCTAGAGGGCAATCAGCCCCAGCATTTT. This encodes CAWSPLEGNQPQHF.

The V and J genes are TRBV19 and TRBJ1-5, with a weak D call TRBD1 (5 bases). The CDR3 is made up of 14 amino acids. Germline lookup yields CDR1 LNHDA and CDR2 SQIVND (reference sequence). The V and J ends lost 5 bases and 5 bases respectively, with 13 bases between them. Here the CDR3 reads CASSRGRTDQPQHF. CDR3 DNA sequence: TGTGCCAGTAGTCGGGGCAGGACCGATCAGCCCCAGCATTTT.

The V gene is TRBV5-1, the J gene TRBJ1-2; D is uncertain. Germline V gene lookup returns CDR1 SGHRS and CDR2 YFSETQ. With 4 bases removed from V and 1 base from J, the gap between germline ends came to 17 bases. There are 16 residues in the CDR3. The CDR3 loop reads CASSPGRSSDNYGYTF. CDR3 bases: TGCGCCAGCAGCCCGGGAAGGAGCTCCGATAACTATGGCTACACCTTC.

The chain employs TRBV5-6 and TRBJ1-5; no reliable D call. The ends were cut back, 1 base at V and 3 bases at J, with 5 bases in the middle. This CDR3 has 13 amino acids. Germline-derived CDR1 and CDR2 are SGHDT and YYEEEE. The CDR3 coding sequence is TGTGCCAGCAGCTTGAGCGTCAATCAGCCCCAGCATTTT. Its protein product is CASSLSVNQPQHF.

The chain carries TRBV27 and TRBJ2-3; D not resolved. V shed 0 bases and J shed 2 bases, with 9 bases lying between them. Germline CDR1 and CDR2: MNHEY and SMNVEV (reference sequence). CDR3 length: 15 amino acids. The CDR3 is CASSLSPLLTDTQYF. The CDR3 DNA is TGTGCCAGCAGTTTATCTCCCTTACTCACAGATACGCAGTATTTT.